Below, 25 T cell receptor beta chains from the same sample are listed, as sequenced in a study of Ad26.COV2.S vaccination and SARS-CoV-2 variants. This sample's treatment: roughly 18 received Ad26.COV2.S at low or high dose, single or two shots; about 5 received placebo; per-sample allocation not given. Following the first vaccine or placebo injection, samples were taken on day 63. TCRdb keeps only in-frame clones here, not all; method: immunoSEQ multiplex PCR. The table records about 480,000 clones, 70% to 90% of them present only once. The sequencing here drew on peripheral blood, taken in a trial of Ad26.COV2.S vaccine versus placebo. These receptor sequences come from a person aged 18-65 years who received the Ad26.COV2.S COVID-19 vaccine or a placebo.

This clone was found a few times. This chain uses TRBV7-9 with TRBJ1-1; D perhaps matches TRBD1 (5 bases). Germline V gene lookup returns CDR1 SEHNR and CDR2 FQNEAQ (reference sequence). Trimming cost V 3 bases and J 0 bases, with 14 bases left between them. The CDR3 extends over 16 amino acids. The CDR3 loop reads CASSFRWQDMNTEAFF. The DNA for the CDR3 is TGTGCCAGCAGCTTCAGATGGCAGGACATGAACACTGAAGCTTTCTTT.

The chain employs TRBV29-1 and TRBJ1-1, with D possibly matching TRBD1 (5 bases). V lost 7 bases and J lost 4, with 22 bases in between. The germline CDR1 and CDR2 sequences are SQVTM and ANQGSEA. This CDR3 is 15 amino acids long. The DNA for the CDR3 is TGCAGCGCCTCCCGGGACCTAGGTAGGGGCACTGAAGCTTTCTTT. This codes for CSASRDLGRGTEAFF.

The chain joins TRBV6-5 to TRBJ2-7; 7 bases agree with TRBD2. The germline gives CDR1 MNHEY, CDR2 SVGAGI. The CDR3 runs 14 residues. Unmatched junction bases numbered 4, after V lost 2 bases and J lost 3 bases. The CDR3 region is CASSYQTSSYEQYF. The CDR3 DNA sequence: TGTGCCAGCAGTTACCAGACTAGCAGCTACGAGCAGTACTTC.

The chain uses TRBV5-5 and TRBJ2-1; 9 nucleotides agree with TRBD1. With V trimmed by 4 bases and J by 2 bases, 10 bases remained unmatched. There are 17 residues in the CDR3. Germline V gene sequence: CDR1 SGHKS, CDR2 YYEKEE (reference sequence). CDR3 bases: TGTGCCAGCAGCGACAGAAGGACAGGGGCCGCCTACAATGAGCAGTTCTTC. It encodes CASSDRRTGAAYNEQFF.

In this sample, this clone turned up once. The chain links TRBV14 to TRBJ2-2; maybe TRBD2 (6 bases). CDR3 length: 15 residues. Germline CDR1 reads SGHDN; CDR2 reads FVKESK. V was shortened by 0 bases and J by 6 bases, with 11 bases between the two germline ends. DNA of the CDR3: TGTGCCAGCAGCCAAGATCTATCGGGGGCCGGGGAGCTGTTTTTT. It codes for CASSQDLSGAGELFF.

The chain uses TRBV6-1 and TRBJ2-6, with D perhaps TRBD1 (5 bases). The CDR3 loop spans 18 amino acids. Germline V gene sequence: CDR1 MNHNS, CDR2 SASEGT. Trimming cost V 1 base and J 0 bases, with 13 bases left between them. In DNA form, the CDR3 reads TGTGCCAGCAGTGAAGTTGTTGACAGCAGCTCTGGGGCCAACGTCCTGACTTTC. Translated: CASSEVVDSSSGANVLTF.

The rearrangement uses TRBV5-1 and TRBJ2-5, with 8 positions matching TRBD1. CDR1 SGHRS and CDR2 YFSETQ come from the germline V gene. With V trimmed by 6 bases and J by 4 bases, 11 bases remained unmatched. The CDR3 is 15 residues long. The DNA for the CDR3 is TGCGCCAGCACCCGAATCCAGGGGGCTAGAGAGACCCAGTACTTC. Translated: CASTRIQGARETQYF. Full variable domain (rest looked up from reference TRBV5-1 and TRBJ2-5): KAGVTQTPRYLIKTRGQQVTLSCSPISGHRSVSWYQQTPGQGLQFLFEYFSETQRNKGNFPGRFSGRQFSNSRSEMNVSTLELGDSALYLCASTRIQGARETQYFGPGTRLLVL.

The chain combines TRBV9 with TRBJ1-6; D is undetermined. Trimming left V 0 bases short and J 8 bases short, with 9 bases between. Germline values: CDR1 SGDLS, CDR2 YYNGEE. The CDR3 contains 14 residues. The DNA for the CDR3 is TGTGCCAGCAGCGTAGCAGGAATTGATTCACCCCTCCACTTT. It encodes CASSVAGIDSPLHF. The full variable domain, with the rest looked up from reference TRBV9 and TRBJ1-6, is DSGVTQTPKHLITATGQRVTLRCSPRSGDLSVYWYQQSLDQGLQFLIQYYNGEERAKGNILERFSAQQFPDLHSELNLSSLELGDSALYFCASSVAGIDSPLHFGNGTRLTVT.

This sequence joins TRBV7-2 and TRBJ2-7, with TRBD2 matching over 11 bases. Trimming cost V 3 bases and J 4 bases; bases outside gene matches: 8. The CDR3 consists of 16 residues. Germline-derived CDR1 and CDR2 are SGHTA and FQGNSA. CDR3 in amino acids: CASSFDLAGGQYEQYF. The DNA of the CDR3 is TGTGCCAGCAGCTTCGACTTAGCGGGAGGGCAGTACGAGCAGTACTTC.

The rearrangement uses TRBV19 and TRBJ2-1; D not certain. Trimming stripped 6 bases from V and 3 bases from J, with 9 bases between. The germline CDR1 and CDR2 sequences are LNHDA and SQIVND (reference sequence). The CDR3 is 13 amino acids. CDR3 sequence reads: CASRSDGYNEQFF. CDR3 DNA sequence: TGTGCCAGTAGGTCGGATGGCTACAATGAGCAGTTCTTC.

For this clone: This sample also contains other DNA sequences that code for the same CDR3. The chain uses TRBV9 and TRBJ2-5; D remains ambiguous. Trimming pared 0 bases from V and 4 bases from J, leaving 7 bases between. Per germline, CDR1 SGDLS and CDR2 YYNGEE. CDR3 length: 13 residues. The CDR3 is CASSVGGGETQYF. CDR3 in DNA: TGTGCCAGCAGCGTAGGAGGCGGAGAGACCCAGTACTTC.

This clone was counted once. The J gene is TRBJ2-5, the V gene TRBV7-2; 10 bases fit TRBD2. The CDR3 length is 16 residues. After removal of 2 bases from V and 2 bases from J, the junction contained 5 bases not matched to a gene. Germline CDR1 and CDR2: SGHTA and FQGNSA. CDR3 protein: CASSLISGRTQETQYF. For the CDR3, the DNA is TGTGCCAGCAGCTTAATTAGCGGGAGGACGCAAGAGACCCAGTACTTC.

Only one count was recorded for this clone. The V gene is TRBV28, the J gene TRBJ1-2; 12 bases are a match to TRBD1. After removal of 6 bases from V and 8 bases from J, the junction contained 10 bases not matched to a gene. The CDR3 totals 15 residues. Germline assignment: CDR1 MDHEN and CDR2 SYDVKM. CDR3 nucleotides: TGTGCCAGCAGGATAGGGACAGGGGGCTTTCAGGGCTACACCTTC. Residues: CASRIGTGGFQGYTF.

The CDR3 nucleotides read TGTGCCAGCCGAGAGTGGGACAGTCACTCCTACGAGCAGTACTTC. Translated, it gives CASREWDSHSYEQYF. This rearrangement joins TRBV27 to TRBJ2-7; 7 bases agree with TRBD1. The CDR3 is 15 amino acids. The germline V gene has CDR1 MNHEY and CDR2 SMNVEV (reference sequence). Losses at the gene ends were 8 bases for V and 0 bases for J; bases not matched to a gene: 10.

This sequence joins TRBV2 and TRBJ2-1; TRBD2 agrees at 8 bases. There are 16 residues in the CDR3. Germline CDR1 and CDR2: SNHLY and FYNNEI. V was pared by 3 bases and J by 5 bases, with 9 bases of the junction left unmatched. CDR3 loop: CASSERRLATNNEQFF. In DNA form, the CDR3 reads TGTGCCAGCAGTGAGAGAAGACTAGCGACTAACAATGAGCAGTTCTTC.

The chain is built from TRBV9 and TRBJ2-1, with 8 bases that match TRBD2. V lost 0 bases to trimming and J lost 11 bases; unmatched junction nucleotides: 10. Per the germline V gene, CDR1 is SGDLS and CDR2 is YYNGEE. CDR3 size: 15 residues. CDR3 sequence (DNA): TGTGCCAGCAGCGTAGGGGTAGCGGGATCTCACCAGCAGTTCTTC. Its protein product is CASSVGVAGSHQQFF.

V and J are TRBV7-8 and TRBJ1-6, with 8 bases matching TRBD1. V dropped 1 base and J dropped 10; count of bases not matched to a gene: 6. The CDR3 covers 15 residues. The germline V gene encodes CDR1 SGHVS and CDR2 FQNEAQ. The CDR3 DNA sequence: TGTGCCAGCAGCTTAGTTTCAGGGGGCTCCTCACCCCTCCACTTT. This codes for CASSLVSGGSSPLHF. Supplemented by reference TRBV7-8 and TRBJ1-6, the full variable domain reads GAGVSQSPRYKVAKRGQDVALRCDPISGHVSLFWYQQALGQGPEFLTYFQNEAQLDKSGLPSDRFFAERPEGSVSTLKIQRTQQEDSAVYLCASSLVSGGSSPLHFGNGTRLTVT.

This chain uses TRBV11-3 with TRBJ1-5; D call uncertain. The CDR3 consists of 18 residues. V lost 0 bases and J lost 2, with 17 bases in between. Germline values: CDR1 SGHNT, CDR2 YENEEA. CDR3 DNA sequence: TGTGCCAGCAGCTTAGATCACCACGGGGATTTTGGCAATCAGCCCCAGCATTTT. As protein: CASSLDHHGDFGNQPQHF.

This sequence joins TRBV19 and TRBJ2-2, with 8 bases lining up with TRBD2. Germline V gene lookup returns CDR1 LNHDA and CDR2 SQIVND (reference sequence). Trimming took 6 bases from V and 6 from J; bases not matched to a gene: 12. There are 16 residues in the CDR3. The CDR3 loop is CASRETGAGGPGELFF. CDR3 in DNA: TGTGCCAGTAGGGAAACCGGGGCGGGGGGACCCGGGGAGCTGTTTTTT.

This chain joins TRBV19 and TRBJ2-3, with 9 bases fitting TRBD1. The CDR3 is 16 residues long. Germline V gives CDR1 LNHDA, CDR2 SQIVND (reference sequence). V shed 5 bases, J shed 6 bases, and the junction held 12 bases outside the gene matches. CDR3 protein: CASSVGMGQGADTQYF. The CDR3 DNA is TGTGCCAGTAGTGTTGGGATGGGACAGGGCGCGGATACGCAGTATTTT.

The chain is built from TRBV7-9 and TRBJ1-1; D is ambiguous. V was trimmed by 4 bases and J by 11 bases, leaving 23 bases between them. The CDR3 has 15 amino acids. Germline V gives CDR1 SEHNR, CDR2 FQNEAQ (reference sequence). The CDR3 reads CASSSTRTDPLDAFF. The CDR3 DNA is TGTGCCAGCAGCTCCACCCGGACGGACCCCTTGGATGCTTTCTTT. The full variable domain, completed using reference TRBV7-9 and TRBJ1-1, is DTGVSQNPRHKITKRGQNVTFRCDPISEHNRLYWYRQTLGQGPEFLTYFQNEAQLEKSRLLSDRFSAERPKGSFSTLEIQRTEQGDSAMYLCASSSTRTDPLDAFFGQGTRLTVV.

This clone was counted a few times. V is TRBV30 and J is TRBJ1-6; no firm D call. The CDR3 length is 13 residues. V dropped 2 bases and J dropped 10 bases, with 12 bases sitting between them. Per germline, CDR1 GTSNPN and CDR2 SVGIG (reference sequence). The DNA for the CDR3 is TGTGCCTGGAGTCCCGATGTCCGGTCACCCCTCCACTTT. The encoded protein is CAWSPDVRSPLHF.

This clone was recorded once. The J gene is TRBJ2-5, the V gene TRBV19, with TRBD1 matching 7 bases. CDR1 is LNHDA and CDR2 is SQIVND in the germline V gene (reference sequence). V shed 2 bases, J shed 3 bases, and the junction held 6 bases outside the gene matches. The CDR3 runs to 15 residues. CDR3 sequence reads: CASSIFRGKKETQYF. The CDR3 nucleotides read TGTGCCAGTAGTATATTCAGGGGGAAGAAAGAGACCCAGTACTTC.

The chain employs TRBV19 and TRBJ1-5; no clear D gene. Trimming took 9 bases from V and 0 from J, leaving 15 bases between them. The CDR3 consists of 15 residues. Per the germline V gene, CDR1 is LNHDA and CDR2 is SQIVND (reference sequence). CDR3: CASTMRVFSNQPQHF. The CDR3 DNA follows: TGTGCCAGCACCATGAGGGTGTTTAGCAATCAGCCCCAGCATTTT.

The chain links TRBV10-3 to TRBJ2-7; D is unclear. The CDR3 contains 14 residues. Per germline, CDR1 ENHRY and CDR2 SYGVKD. V dropped 0 bases and J dropped 4 bases, with 10 bases sitting between them. The CDR3 spells CAISESISGYEQYF. CDR3 sequence (DNA): TGTGCCATCAGTGAGTCGATTAGTGGATACGAGCAGTACTTC.